This T cell receptor (beta chain) came from a study of patients and donors after allogeneic stem cell transplantation. This CDR3 is 13 amino acids long. V lost 3 bases and J lost 4, with 10 bases in between. Germline V gene sequence: CDR1 SGHRS, CDR2 YFSETQ. TCRdb re-analysed the RT-PCR reads in MiXCR, keeping a single row per CDR3 protein. Of 160,000 or so distinct CDR3 sequences in the sample, roughly 24% were seen once. The receptor was derived from a human donor who was either an allogeneic HSCT recipient or a stem cell or donor lymphocyte infusion donor (not recorded which). It is not recorded whose cells these are; they may come from a transplant donor. J is TRBJ1-1 and V is TRBV5-1; D unresolved. Specimen: blood, either unsorted or a sorted T cell fraction (not recorded which). DNA for the CDR3: TGCGCCAGCAGCTACAGTCTCCCCACTGAAGCTTTCTTT. It translates to CASSYSLPTEAFF.